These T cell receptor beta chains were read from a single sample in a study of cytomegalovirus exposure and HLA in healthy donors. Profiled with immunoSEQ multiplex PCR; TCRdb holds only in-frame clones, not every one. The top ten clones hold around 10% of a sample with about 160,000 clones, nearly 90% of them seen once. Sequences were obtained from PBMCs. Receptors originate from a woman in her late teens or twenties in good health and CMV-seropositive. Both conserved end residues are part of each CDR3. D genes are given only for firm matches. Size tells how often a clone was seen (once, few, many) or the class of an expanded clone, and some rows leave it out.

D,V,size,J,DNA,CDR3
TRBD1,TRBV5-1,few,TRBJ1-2,TGCGCCAGCAGCTCCGGCCAGGGGGCCAACTATGGCTACACCTTC,CASSSGQGANYGYTF
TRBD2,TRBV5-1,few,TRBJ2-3,TGCGCCAGCAGCTCTCAGCGGGAGACAGATACGCAGTATTTT,CASSSQRETDTQYF
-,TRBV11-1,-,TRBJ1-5,TGTGCCAGCAGCTTAGGTCCGAATCAGCCCCAGCATTTT,CASSLGPNQPQHF
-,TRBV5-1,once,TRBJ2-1,TGCGCCAGCAGCCTAAGGGGCACTCAGGACAATGAGCAGTTCTTC,CASSLRGTQDNEQFF
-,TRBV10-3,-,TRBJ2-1,TGTGCCATCAGTGACCGAAGGGAAGCGGATAGGTACAATGAGCAGTTCTTC,CAISDRREADRYNEQFF
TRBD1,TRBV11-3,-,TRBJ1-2,TGTGCCAGCAGCTTAGATCTAGGGGGCCGCCTCTTC,CASSLDLGGRLF
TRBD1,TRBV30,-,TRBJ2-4,TGTGCCTGGAAGACGGGACAGGGGAAAAACATTCAGTACTTC,CAWKTGQGKNIQYF
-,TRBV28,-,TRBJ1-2,TGTGCCAGCAGTCAAAGACAGCTTAACTATGGCTACACCTTC,CASSQRQLNYGYTF
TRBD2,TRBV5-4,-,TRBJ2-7,TGTGCCAGCAGCCGAGGGACTAGCGGTCCCTACGAGCAGTACTTC,CASSRGTSGPYEQYF
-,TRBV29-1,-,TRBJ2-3,TGCAGCGTTGACCCTTTAGCGGATACGCAGTATTTT,CSVDPLADTQYF
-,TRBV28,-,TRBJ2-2,TGTGCCAGCAGTTTTGGTAGAATAGCTATGTACACCGGGGAGCTGTTTTTT,CASSFGRIAMYTGELFF
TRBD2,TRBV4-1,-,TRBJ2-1,TGCGCCAGCAGCCAAGTATTCATCAGGGGACTAGCGGGAGCCAATGAGCAGTTCTTC,CASSQVFIRGLAGANEQFF
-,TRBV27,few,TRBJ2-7,TGTGCCAGCCAGGTTGAGACAGGAGCTTACGAGCAGTACTTC,CASQVETGAYEQYF
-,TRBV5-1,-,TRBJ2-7,TGCGCCAGCAGCTCGTCAGCGGGGAGGGGGGAGCAGTACTTC,CASSSSAGRGEQYF
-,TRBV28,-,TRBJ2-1,TGTGCCAGCAGTTTGAGTAGTCGCAATGAGCAGTTCTTC,CASSLSSRNEQFF
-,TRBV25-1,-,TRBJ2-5,TGTGCCAGCAGTGAATCGGTCCCACGGGAGACCCAGTACTTC,CASSESVPRETQYF
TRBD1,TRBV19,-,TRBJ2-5,TGTGCCAGTGGGTGGACAGGGAATGGAGAGACCCAGTACTTC,CASGWTGNGETQYF
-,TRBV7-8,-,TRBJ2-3,TGTGCCAGCAGCCCGCTGAGTGTCGGGAGCACAGATACGCAGTATTTT,CASSPLSVGSTDTQYF
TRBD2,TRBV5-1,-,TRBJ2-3,TGCGCCAGCAGCTTGTTCGCGGGAGGAGGGGCAGATACGCAGTATTTT,CASSLFAGGGADTQYF
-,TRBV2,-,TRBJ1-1,TGTGCCAGCAGTGACTACCCGCAGGGGACTGAAGCTTTCTTT,CASSDYPQGTEAFF
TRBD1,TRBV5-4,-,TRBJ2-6,TGTGCCAGCAGCACAAGGACAGGCGTATTTGGGGCCAACGTCCTGACTTTC,CASSTRTGVFGANVLTF
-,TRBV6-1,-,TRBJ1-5,TGTGCCAGCAGTCCAACCCCGGGGTCCGATCAGCCCCAGCATTTT,CASSPTPGSDQPQHF
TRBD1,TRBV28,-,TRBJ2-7,TGTGCCAGCAGTTTATTCCGCCGGGACAGGGGGAACGCCTACGAGCAGTACTTC,CASSLFRRDRGNAYEQYF
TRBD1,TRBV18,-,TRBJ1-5,TGTGCCAGCTCACCAGACAGGGGGCGTTATCAGCCCCAGCATTTT,CASSPDRGRYQPQHF
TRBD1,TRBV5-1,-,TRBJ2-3,TGCGCCAGCAGCCGGGACAGCAACACAGATACGCAGTATTTT,CASSRDSNTDTQYF
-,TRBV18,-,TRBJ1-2,TGTGCCAGCTCCCTCGCAGGGAAAGCTAACTATGGCTACACCTTC,CASSLAGKANYGYTF
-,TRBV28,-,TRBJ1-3,TGTGCCAGCCAACCGGACAGTCGAAACACCATATATTTT,CASQPDSRNTIYF
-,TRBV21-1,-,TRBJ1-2,TGTGCCAGCAGCAAACGGGTGGGTAGCTATGGCTACACCTTC,CASSKRVGSYGYTF
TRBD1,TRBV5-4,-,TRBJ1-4,TGTGCCAGCAGCCCCTTCGACAGGGGTTCCGAAAAACTGTTTTTT,CASSPFDRGSEKLFF
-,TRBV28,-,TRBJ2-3,TGTGCCAGCAGTATCTATGGTACGCAGTATTTT,CASSIYGTQYF
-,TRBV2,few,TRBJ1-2,TGTGCCAGCAGTCTCAGGGCCTATGGCTACACCTTC,CASSLRAYGYTF
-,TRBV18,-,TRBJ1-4,TGTGCCAGCTCCCCCGCGATTGCCGCAACTAATGAAAAACTGTTTTTT,CASSPAIAATNEKLFF